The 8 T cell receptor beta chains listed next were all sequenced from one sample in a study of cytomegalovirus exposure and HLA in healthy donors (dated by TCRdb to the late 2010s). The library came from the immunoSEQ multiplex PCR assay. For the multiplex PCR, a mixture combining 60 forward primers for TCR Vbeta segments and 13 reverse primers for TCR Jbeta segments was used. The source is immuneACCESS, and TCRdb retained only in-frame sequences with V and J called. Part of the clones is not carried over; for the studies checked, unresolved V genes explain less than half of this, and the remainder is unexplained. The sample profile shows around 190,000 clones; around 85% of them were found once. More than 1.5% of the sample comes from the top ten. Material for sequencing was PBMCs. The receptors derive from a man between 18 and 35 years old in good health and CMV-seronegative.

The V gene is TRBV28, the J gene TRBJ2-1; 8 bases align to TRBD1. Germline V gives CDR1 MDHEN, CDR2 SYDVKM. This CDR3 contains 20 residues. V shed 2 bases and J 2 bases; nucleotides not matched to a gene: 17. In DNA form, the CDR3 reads TGTGCCAGCAGTTTACCAACTGTGCTAGGACAGGGCGAGCCCTACAATGAGCAGTTCTTC. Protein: CASSLPTVLGQGEPYNEQFF.

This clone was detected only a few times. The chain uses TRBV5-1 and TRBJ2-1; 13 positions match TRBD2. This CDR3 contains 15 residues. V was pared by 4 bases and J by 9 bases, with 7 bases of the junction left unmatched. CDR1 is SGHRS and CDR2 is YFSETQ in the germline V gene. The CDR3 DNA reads TGCGCCAGCAGCGGCGGGACTAGCGGGGCCGGTGAGCAGTTCTTC. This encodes CASSGGTSGAGEQFF.

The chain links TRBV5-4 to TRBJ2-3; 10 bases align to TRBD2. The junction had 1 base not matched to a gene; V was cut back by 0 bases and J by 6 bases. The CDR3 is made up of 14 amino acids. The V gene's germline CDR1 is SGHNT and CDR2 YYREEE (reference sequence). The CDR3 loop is CASSLDSGRDTQYF. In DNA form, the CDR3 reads TGTGCCAGCAGCTTGGATAGCGGGAGGGATACGCAGTATTTT.

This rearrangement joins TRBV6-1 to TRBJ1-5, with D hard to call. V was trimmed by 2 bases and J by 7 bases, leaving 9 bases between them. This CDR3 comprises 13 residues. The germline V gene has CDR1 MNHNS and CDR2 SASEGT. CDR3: CASSESESQPQHF. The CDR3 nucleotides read TGTGCCAGCAGTGAATCCGAGTCACAGCCCCAGCATTTT.

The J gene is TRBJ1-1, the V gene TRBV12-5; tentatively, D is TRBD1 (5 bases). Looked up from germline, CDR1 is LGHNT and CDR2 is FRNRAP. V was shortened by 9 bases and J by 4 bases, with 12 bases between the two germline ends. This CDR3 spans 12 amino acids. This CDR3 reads CASGGGGTEAFF. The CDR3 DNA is TGTGCTAGCGGCGGGGGGGGCACTGAAGCTTTCTTT.

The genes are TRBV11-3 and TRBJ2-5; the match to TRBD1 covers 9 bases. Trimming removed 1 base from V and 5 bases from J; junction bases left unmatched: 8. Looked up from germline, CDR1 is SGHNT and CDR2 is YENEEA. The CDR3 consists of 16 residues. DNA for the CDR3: TGTGCCAGCAGCTTAGGACAGGGGGAGAGTTGGGAGACCCAGTACTTC. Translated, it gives CASSLGQGESWETQYF.

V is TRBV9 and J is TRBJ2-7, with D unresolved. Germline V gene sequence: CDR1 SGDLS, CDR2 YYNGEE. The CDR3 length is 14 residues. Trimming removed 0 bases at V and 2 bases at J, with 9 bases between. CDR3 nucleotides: TGTGCCAGCAGCGTAGCGGGTAACCCCTACGAGCAGTACTTC. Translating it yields CASSVAGNPYEQYF.

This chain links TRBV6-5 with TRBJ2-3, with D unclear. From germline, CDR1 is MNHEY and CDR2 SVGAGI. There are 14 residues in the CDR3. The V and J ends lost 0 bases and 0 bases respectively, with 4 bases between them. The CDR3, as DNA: TGTGCCAGCAGTTACTCGAGTAGCACAGATACGCAGTATTTT. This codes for CASSYSSSTDTQYF.